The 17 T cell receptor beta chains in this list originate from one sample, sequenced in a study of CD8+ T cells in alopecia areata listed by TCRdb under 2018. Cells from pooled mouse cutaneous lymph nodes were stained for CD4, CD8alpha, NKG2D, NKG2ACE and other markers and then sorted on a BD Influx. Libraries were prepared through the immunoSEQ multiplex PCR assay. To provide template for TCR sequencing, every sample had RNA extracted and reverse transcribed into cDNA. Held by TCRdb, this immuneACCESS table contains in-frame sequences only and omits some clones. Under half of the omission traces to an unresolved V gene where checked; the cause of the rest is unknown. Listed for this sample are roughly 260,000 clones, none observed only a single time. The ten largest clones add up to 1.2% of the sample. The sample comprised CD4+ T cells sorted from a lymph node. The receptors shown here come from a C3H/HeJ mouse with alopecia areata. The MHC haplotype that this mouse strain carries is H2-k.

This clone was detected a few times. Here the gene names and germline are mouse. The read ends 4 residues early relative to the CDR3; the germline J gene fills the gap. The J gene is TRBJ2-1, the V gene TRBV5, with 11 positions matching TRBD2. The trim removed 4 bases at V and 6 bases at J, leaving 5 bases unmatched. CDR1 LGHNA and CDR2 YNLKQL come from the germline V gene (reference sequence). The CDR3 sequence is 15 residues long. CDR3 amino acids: CASSPGTGGFAEQFF. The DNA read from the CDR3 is TGTGCCAGCAGCCCCGGGACTGGGGGATTTGCT.

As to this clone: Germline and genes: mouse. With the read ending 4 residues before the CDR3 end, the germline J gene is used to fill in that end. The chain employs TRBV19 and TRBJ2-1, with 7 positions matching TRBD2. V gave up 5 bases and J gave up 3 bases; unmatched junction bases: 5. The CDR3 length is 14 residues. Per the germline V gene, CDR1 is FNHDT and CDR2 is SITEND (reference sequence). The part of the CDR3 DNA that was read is TGTGCCAGCAGCCACTGGGGCCTCTATGCT. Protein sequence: CASSHWGLYA. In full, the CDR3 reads CASSHWGLYAEQFF.

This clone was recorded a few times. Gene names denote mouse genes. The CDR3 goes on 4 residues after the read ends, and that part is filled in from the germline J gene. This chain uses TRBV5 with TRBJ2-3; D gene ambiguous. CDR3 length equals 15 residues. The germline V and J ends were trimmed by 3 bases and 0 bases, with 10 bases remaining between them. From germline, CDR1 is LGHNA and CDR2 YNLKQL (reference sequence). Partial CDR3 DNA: TGTGCCAGCAGCCATACCACAGATAGTGCAGAA. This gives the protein CASSHTTDSAE. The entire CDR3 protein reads CASSHTTDSAETLYF.

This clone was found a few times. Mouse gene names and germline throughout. The CDR3 is CASSVGANSDYTF. Incomplete CDR3 DNA: TGTGCTAGCAGCGTAGGGGCAAACTCC. The chain is built from TRBV17 and TRBJ1-2, with D tentatively TRBD1 (5 bases). The read ends 4 residues shy of where the CDR3 ends; the end is completed using the germline J gene. The V gene's germline CDR1 is MNHDT and CDR2 YYDKIL. The CDR3 loop spans 13 amino acids. Between the trimmed V and J ends, which lost 6 bases and 0 bases, there was a span of 8 bases.

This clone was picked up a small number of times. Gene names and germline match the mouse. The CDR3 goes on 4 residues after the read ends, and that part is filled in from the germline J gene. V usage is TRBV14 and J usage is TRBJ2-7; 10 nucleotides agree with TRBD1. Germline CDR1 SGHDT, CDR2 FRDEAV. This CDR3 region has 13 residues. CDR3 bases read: TGTGCCAGCAGTACGGGACAGGGGTAT. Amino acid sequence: CASSTGQGY. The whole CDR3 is CASSTGQGYEQYF.

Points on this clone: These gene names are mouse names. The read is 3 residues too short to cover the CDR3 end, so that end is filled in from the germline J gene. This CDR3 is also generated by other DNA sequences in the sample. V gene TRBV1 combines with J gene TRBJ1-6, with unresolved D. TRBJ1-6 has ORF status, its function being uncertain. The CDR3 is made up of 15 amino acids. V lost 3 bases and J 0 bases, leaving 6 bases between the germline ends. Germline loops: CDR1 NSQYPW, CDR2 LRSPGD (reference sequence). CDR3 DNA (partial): TGCACCTGCAGTGCTGACAATTCCTATAATTCGCCC. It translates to CTCSADNSYNSP. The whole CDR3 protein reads CTCSADNSYNSPLYF.

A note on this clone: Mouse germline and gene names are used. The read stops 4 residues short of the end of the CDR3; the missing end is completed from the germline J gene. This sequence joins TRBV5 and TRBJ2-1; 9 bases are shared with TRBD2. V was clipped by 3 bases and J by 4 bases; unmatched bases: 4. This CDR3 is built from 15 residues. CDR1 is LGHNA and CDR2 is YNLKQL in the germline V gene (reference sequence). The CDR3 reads CASSHLLGGYAEQFF. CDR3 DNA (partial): TGTGCCAGCAGCCACCTTCTGGGGGGGTATGCT.

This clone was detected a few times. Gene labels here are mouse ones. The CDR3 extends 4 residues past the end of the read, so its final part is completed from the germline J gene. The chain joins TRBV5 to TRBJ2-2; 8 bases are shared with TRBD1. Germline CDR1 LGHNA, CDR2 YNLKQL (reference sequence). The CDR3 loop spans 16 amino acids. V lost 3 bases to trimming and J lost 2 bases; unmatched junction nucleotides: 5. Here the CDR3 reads CASSHGQGGNTGQLYF. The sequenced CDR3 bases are TGTGCCAGCAGCCACGGACAGGGAGGGAACACCGGG.

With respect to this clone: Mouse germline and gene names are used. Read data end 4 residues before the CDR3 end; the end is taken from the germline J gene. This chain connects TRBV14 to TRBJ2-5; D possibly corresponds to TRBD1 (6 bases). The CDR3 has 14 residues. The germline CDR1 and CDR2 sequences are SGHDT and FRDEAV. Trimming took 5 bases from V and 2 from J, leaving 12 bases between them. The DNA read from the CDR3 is TGTGCCAGCAGCACGGGACAACCCCAAGAC. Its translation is CASSTGQPQD. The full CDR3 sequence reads CASSTGQPQDTQYF.

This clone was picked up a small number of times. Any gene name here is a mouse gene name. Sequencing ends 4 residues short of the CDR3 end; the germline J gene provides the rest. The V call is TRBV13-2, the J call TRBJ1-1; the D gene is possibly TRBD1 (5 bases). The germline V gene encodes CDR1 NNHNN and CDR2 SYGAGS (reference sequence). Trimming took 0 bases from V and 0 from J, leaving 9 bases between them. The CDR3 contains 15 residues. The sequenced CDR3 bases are TGTGCCAGCGGTGATGCGGGGGGATCAAACACA. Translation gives CASGDAGGSNT. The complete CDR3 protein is CASGDAGGSNTEVFF.

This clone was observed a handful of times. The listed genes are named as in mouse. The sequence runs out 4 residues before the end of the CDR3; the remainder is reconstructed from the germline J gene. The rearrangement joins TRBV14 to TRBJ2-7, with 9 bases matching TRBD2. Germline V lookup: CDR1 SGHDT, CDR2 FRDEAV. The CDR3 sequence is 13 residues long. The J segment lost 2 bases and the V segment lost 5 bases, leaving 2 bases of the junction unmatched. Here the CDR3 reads CASRNWGAYEQYF. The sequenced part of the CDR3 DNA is TGTGCCAGCAGAAACTGGGGGGCCTAT.

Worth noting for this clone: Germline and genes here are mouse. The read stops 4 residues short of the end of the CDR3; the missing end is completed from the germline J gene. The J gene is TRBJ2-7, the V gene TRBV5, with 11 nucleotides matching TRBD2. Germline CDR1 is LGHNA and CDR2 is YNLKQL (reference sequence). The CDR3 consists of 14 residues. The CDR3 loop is CASSFRDWGYEQYF. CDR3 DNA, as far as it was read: TGTGCCAGCAGCTTCCGGGACTGGGGGTAT.

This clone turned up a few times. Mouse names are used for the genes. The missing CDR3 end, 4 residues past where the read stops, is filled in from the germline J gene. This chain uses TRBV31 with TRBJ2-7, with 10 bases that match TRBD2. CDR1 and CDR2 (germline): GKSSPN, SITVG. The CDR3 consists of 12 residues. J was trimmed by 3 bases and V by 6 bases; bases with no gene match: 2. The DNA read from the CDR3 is TGTGCCTGTCTGGGGGGGCTCTAT. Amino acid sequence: CACLGGLY. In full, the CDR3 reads CACLGGLYEQYF. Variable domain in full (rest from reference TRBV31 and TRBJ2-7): AQTIHQWPVAEIKAVGSPLSLGCTIKGKSSPNLYWYWQATGGTLQQLFYSITVGQVESVVQLNLSASRPKDDQFILSTEKLLLSHSGFYLCACLGGLYEQYFGPGTRLTVL.

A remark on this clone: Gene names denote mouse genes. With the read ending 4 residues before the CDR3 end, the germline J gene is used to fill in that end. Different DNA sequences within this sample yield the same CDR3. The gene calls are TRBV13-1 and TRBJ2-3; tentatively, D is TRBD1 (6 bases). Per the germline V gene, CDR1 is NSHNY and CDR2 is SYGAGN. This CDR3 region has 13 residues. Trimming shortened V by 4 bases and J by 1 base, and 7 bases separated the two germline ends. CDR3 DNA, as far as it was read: TGTGCCAGCAGTCCAGGGGGTGCAGAA. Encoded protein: CASSPGGAE. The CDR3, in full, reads CASSPGGAETLYF.

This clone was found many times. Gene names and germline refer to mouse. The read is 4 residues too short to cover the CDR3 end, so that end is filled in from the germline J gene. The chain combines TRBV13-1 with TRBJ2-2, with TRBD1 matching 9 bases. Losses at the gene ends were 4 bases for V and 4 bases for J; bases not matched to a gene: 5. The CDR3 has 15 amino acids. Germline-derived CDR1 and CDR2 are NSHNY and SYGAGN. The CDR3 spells CASSPDRGRTGQLYF. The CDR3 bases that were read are TGTGCCAGCAGTCCGGACAGGGGACGCACCGGG.

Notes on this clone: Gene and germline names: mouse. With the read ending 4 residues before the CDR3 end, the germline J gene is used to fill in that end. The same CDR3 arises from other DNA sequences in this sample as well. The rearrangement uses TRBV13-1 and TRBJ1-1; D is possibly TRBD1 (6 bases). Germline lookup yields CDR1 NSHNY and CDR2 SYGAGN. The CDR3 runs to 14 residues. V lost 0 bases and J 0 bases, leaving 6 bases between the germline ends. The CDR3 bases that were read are TGTGCCAGCAGTGATGAGGGGGCAAACACA. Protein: CASSDEGANT. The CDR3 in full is CASSDEGANTEVFF.

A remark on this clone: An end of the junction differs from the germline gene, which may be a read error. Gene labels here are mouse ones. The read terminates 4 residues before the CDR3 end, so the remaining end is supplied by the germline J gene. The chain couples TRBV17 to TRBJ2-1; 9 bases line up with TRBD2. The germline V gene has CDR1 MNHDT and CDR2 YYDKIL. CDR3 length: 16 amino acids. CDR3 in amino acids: CASRREGTGSYAEQFF. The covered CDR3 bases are TGTGCTAGCCGTAGAGAGGGGACTGGGAGCTATGCT.